This T cell receptor beta chain is from a study of blood T cell repertoires in COVID-19. Turning to the study itself: Collection of acute and convalescent COVID-19 samples took place in the United States, Italy and Spain. Sources were T cells, B-cell-depleted T cells, or PBMCs; the material itself was cDNA or gDNA.

From germline, CDR1 is SGHDT and CDR2 YYEEEE. The germline V and J ends were trimmed by 4 bases and 4 bases, with 17 bases remaining between them. The CDR3 consists of 16 residues. Original processing methods: Amplification of reference gene primers was used by the study to estimate nucleated cell counts. TCRdb keeps only in-frame clones here, not all; method: immunoSEQ multiplex PCR. V and J calls and clone size are as listed in that table; D and trimming were resolved from the DNA. This table holds 200,000 to 250,000 clones, almost 90% found once. The chain links TRBV5-6 to TRBJ2-2, with D possibly being TRBD2 (5 bases). Sequenced sample: peripheral blood. The source of this sequence is a man older than 75 with acute or convalescent COVID-19. CDR3 nucleotide sequence: TGTGCCAGCAGCCCACTCCGGGTTGGGAGCACCGGGGAGCTGTTTTTT. It is translated as CASSPLRVGSTGELFF.